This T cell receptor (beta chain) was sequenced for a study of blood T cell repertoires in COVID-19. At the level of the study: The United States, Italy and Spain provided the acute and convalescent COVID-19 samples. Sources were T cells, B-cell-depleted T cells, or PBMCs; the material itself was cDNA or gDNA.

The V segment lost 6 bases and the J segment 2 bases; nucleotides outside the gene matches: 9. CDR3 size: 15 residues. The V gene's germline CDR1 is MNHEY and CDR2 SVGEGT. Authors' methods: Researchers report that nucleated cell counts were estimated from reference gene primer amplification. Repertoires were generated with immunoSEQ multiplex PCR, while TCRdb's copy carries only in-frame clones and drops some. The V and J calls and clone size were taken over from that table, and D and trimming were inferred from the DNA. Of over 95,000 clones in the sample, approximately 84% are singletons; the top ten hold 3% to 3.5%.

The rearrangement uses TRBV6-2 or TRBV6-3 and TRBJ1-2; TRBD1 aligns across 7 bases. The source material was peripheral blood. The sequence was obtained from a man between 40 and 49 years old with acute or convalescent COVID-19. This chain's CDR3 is CASSLGSTGNYGYTF. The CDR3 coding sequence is TGTGCCAGCAGCCTTGGGTCGACAGGGAACTATGGCTACACCTTC.